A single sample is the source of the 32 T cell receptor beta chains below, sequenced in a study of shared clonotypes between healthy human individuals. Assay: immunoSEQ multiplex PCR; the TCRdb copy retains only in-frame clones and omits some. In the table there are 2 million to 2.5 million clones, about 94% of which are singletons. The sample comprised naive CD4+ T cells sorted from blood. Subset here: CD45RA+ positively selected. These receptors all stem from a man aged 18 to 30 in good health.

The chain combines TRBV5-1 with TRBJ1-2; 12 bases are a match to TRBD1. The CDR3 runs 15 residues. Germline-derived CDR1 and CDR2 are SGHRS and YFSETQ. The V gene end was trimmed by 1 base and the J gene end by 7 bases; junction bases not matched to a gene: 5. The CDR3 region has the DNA TGCGCCAGCAGCTTGTCGGGACAGGGGGCGCTTGGCTACACCTTC. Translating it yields CASSLSGQGALGYTF. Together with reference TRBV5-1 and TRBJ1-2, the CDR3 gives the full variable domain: KAGVTQTPRYLIKTRGQQVTLSCSPISGHRSVSWYQQTPGQGLQFLFEYFSETQRNKGNFPGRFSGRQFSNSRSEMNVSTLELGDSALYLCASSLSGQGALGYTFGSGTRLTVV.

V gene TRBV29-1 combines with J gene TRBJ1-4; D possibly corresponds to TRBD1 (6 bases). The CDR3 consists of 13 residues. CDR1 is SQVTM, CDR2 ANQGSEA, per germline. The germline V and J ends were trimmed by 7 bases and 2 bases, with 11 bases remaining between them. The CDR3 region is CSAGQPTNEKLFF. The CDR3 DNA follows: TGCAGCGCCGGACAGCCCACTAATGAAAAACTGTTTTTT.

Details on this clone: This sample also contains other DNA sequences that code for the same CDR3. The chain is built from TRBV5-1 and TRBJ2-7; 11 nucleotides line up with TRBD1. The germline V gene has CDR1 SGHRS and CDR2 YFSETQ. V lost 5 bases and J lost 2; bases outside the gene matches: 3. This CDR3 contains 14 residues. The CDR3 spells CASRPGQGAYEQYF. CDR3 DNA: TGCGCCAGCAGACCGGGACAGGGGGCCTACGAGCAGTACTTC.

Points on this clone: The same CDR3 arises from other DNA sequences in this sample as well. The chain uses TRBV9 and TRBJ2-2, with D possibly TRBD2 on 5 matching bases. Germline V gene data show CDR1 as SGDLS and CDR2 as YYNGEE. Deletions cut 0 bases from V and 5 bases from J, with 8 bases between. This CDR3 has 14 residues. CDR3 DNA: TGTGCCAGCAGCGTAGTGGGAGAGACCGGGGAGCTGTTTTTT. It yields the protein CASSVVGETGELFF. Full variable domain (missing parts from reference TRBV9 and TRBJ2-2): DSGVTQTPKHLITATGQRVTLRCSPRSGDLSVYWYQQSLDQGLQFLIQYYNGEERAKGNILERFSAQQFPDLHSELNLSSLELGDSALYFCASSVVGETGELFFGEGSRLTVL.

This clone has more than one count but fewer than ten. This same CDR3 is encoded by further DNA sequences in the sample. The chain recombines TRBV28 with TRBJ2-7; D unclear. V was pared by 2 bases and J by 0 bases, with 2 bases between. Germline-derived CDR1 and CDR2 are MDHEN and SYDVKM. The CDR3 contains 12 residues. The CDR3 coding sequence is TGTGCCAGCAGTTTACTCTCCTACGAGCAGTACTTC. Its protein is CASSLLSYEQYF. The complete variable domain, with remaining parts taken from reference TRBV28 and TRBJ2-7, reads DVKVTQSSRYLVKRTGEKVFLECVQDMDHENMFWYRQDPGLGLRLIYFSYDVKMKEKGDIPEGYSVSREKKERFSLILESASTNQTSMYLCASSLLSYEQYFGPGTRLTVT.

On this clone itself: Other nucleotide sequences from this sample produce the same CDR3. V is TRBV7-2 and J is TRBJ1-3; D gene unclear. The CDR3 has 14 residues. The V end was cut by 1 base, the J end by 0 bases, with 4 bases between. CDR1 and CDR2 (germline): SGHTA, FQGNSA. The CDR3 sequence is CASSLVSSGNTIYF. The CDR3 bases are TGTGCCAGCAGCTTAGTCAGCTCTGGAAACACCATATATTTT.

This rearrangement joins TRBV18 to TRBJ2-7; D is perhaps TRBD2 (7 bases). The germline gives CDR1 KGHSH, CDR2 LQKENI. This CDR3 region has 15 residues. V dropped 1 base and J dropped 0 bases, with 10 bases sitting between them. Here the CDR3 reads CASSPQGGVSYEQYF. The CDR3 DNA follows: TGTGCCAGCTCACCACAGGGGGGGGTCTCCTACGAGCAGTACTTC. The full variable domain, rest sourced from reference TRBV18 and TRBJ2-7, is NAGVMQNPRHLVRRRGQEARLRCSPMKGHSHVYWYRQLPEEGLKFMVYLQKENIIDESGMPKERFSAEFPKEGPSILRIQQVVRGDSAAYFCASSPQGGVSYEQYFGPGTRLTVT.

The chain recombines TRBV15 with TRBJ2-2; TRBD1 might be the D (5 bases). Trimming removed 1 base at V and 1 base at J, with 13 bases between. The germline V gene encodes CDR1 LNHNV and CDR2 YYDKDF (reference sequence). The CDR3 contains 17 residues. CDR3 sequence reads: CATSRGVGAKNTGELFF. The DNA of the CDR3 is TGTGCCACCAGCAGAGGGGTTGGGGCTAAGAACACCGGGGAGCTGTTTTTT.

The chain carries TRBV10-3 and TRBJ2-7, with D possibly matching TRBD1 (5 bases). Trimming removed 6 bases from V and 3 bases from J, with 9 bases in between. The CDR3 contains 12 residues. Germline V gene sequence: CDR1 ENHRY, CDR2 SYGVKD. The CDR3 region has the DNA TGTGCCATCAGCAAAGGGGACTACGAGCAGTACTTC. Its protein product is CAISKGDYEQYF.

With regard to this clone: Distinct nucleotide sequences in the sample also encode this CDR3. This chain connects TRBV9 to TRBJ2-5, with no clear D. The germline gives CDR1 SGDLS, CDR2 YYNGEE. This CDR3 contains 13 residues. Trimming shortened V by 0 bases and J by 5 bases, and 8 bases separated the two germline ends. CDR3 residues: CASSVAPQETQYF. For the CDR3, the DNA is TGTGCCAGCAGCGTAGCCCCGCAGGAGACCCAGTACTTC. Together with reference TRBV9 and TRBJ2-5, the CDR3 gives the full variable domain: DSGVTQTPKHLITATGQRVTLRCSPRSGDLSVYWYQQSLDQGLQFLIQYYNGEERAKGNILERFSAQQFPDLHSELNLSSLELGDSALYFCASSVAPQETQYFGPGTRLLVL.

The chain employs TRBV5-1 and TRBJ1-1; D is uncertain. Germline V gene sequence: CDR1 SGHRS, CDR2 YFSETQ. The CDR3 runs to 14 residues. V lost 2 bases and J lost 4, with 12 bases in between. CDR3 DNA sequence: TGCGCCAGCAGCTTAACGGGGTTGATCACTGAAGCTTTCTTT. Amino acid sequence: CASSLTGLITEAFF.

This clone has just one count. In DNA form, the CDR3 reads TGTGCCAGCGGTGGCTACCGGAATGAGCAGTTCTTC. This gives the protein CASGGYRNEQFF. The V call is TRBV6-1, the J call TRBJ2-1, with D hard to call. V was clipped by 8 bases and J by 7 bases, with 12 bases between them. The length of the CDR3 is 12 residues. Germline values: CDR1 MNHNS, CDR2 SASEGT.

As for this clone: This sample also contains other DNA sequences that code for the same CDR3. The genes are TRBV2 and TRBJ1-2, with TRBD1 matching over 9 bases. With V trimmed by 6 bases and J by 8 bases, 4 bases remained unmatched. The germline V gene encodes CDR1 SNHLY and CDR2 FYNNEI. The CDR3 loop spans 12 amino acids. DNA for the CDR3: TGTGCCAGCAGAGCGGGACAGGGAGGCTACACCTTC. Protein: CASRAGQGGYTF.

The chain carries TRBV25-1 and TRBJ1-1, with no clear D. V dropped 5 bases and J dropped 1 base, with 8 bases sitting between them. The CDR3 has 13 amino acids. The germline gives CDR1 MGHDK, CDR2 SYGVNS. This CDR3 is CASSRDPNTEAFF. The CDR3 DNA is TGTGCCAGCAGTAGAGACCCGAACACTGAAGCTTTCTTT.

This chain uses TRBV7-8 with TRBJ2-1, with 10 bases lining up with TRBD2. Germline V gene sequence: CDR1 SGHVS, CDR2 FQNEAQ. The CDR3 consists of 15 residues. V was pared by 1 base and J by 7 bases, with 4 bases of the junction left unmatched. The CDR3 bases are TGTGCCAGCAGCTTAGAAGCGGGGGGGCCAAATGAGCAGTTCTTC. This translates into CASSLEAGGPNEQFF.

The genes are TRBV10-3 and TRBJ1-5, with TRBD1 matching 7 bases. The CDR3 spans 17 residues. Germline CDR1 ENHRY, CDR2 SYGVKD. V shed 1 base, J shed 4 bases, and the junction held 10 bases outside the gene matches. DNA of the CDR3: TGTGCCATCAGTGAGTTCTCAGGGGGGTCTGGAAATCAGCCCCAGCATTTT. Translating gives CAISEFSGGSGNQPQHF.

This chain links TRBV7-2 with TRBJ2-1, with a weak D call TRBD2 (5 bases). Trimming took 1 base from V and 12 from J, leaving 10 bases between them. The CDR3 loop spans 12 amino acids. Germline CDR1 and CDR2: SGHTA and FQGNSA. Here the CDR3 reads CASSLVDYGQFF. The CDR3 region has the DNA TGTGCCAGCAGCTTAGTCGACTACGGGCAGTTCTTC.

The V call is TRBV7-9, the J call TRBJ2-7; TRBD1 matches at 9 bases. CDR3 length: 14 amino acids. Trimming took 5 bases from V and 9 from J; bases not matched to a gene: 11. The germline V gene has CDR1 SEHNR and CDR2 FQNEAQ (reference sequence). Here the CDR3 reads CASSEPGTGSAQYF. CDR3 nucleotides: TGTGCCAGCAGCGAACCCGGGACAGGGTCGGCGCAGTACTTC.

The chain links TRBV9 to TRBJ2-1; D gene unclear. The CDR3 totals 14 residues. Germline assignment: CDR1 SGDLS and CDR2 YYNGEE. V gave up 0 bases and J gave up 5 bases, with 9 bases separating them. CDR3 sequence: CASSVELGNNEQFF. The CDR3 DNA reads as TGTGCCAGCAGCGTAGAATTAGGGAACAATGAGCAGTTCTTC. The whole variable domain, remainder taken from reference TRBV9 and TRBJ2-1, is DSGVTQTPKHLITATGQRVTLRCSPRSGDLSVYWYQQSLDQGLQFLIQYYNGEERAKGNILERFSAQQFPDLHSELNLSSLELGDSALYFCASSVELGNNEQFFGPGTRLTVL.

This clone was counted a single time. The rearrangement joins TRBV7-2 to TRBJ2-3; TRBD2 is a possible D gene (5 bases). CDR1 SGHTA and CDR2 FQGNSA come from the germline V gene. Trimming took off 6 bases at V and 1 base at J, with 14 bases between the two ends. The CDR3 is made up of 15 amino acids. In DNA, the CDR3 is TGTGCCAGCAGTTCTATTGGGCGGGGCACAGATACGCAGTATTTT. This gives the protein CASSSIGRGTDTQYF.

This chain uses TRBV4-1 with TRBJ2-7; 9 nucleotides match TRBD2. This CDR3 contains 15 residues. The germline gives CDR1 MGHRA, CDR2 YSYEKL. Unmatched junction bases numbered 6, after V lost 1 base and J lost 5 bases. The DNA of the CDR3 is TGCGCCAGCAGCCAAGTGGTAGCGGGAGAGAACGAGCAGTACTTC. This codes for CASSQVVAGENEQYF.

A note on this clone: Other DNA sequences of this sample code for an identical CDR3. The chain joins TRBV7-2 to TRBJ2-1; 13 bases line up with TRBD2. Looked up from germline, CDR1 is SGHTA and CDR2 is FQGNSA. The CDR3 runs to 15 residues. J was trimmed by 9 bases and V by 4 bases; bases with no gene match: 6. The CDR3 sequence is CASSSGLAGAGEQFF. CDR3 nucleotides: TGTGCCAGCAGCTCAGGACTAGCGGGAGCGGGTGAGCAGTTCTTC.

As DNA, the CDR3 is TGTGCCAGTACCCCTACCAGCGGTGTGAACACTGAAGCTTTCTTT. The encoded protein is CASTPTSGVNTEAFF. The chain couples TRBV19 to TRBJ1-1; D gene ambiguous. Trimming took off 7 bases at V and 0 bases at J, with 15 bases between the two ends. The CDR3 is made up of 15 amino acids. Germline CDR1 is LNHDA and CDR2 is SQIVND (reference sequence).

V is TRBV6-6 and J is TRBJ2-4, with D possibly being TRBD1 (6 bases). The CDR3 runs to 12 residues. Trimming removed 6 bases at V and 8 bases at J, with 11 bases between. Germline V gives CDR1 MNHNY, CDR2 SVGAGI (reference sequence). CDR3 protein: CASSLRGDIQYF. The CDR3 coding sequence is TGTGCCAGCAGCCTCAGGGGTGACATTCAGTACTTC.

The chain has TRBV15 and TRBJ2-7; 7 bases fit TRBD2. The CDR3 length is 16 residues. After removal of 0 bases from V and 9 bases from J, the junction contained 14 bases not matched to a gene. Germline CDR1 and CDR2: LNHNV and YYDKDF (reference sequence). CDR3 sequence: CATSREGGNPGIGQYF. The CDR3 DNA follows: TGTGCCACCAGCAGAGAGGGAGGGAACCCCGGCATCGGGCAGTACTTC.

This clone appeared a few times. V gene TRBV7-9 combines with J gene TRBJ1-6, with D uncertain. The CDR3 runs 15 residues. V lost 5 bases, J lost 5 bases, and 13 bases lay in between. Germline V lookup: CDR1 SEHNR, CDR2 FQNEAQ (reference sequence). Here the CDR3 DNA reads TGTGCCAGCAGCCTCGGACGGGTGGATAATTCACCCCTCCACTTT. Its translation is CASSLGRVDNSPLHF.

CDR3 sequence reads: CASTITPRGAYNEQFF. Written as DNA, the CDR3 is TGTGCCAGCACCATTACTCCCCGGGGGGCCTACAATGAGCAGTTCTTC. This sequence joins TRBV6-6 and TRBJ2-1, with TRBD2 identical over 7 bases. The CDR3 totals 16 residues. Germline lookup yields CDR1 MNHNY and CDR2 SVGAGI (reference sequence). J lost 2 bases, V lost 7 bases, and 11 bases had no gene match.

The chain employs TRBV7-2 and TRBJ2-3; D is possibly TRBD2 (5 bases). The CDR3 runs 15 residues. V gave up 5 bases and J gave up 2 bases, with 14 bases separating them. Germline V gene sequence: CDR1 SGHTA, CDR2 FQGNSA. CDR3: CASSQQLGNTDTQYF. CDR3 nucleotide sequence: TGTGCCAGCAGCCAACAACTAGGCAACACAGATACGCAGTATTTT.

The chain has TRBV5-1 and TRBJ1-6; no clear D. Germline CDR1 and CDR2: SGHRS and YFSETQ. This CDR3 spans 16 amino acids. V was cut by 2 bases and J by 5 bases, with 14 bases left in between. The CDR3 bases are TGCGCCAGCAGCTTCTCTATGGCGGGCGATAATTCACCCCTCCACTTT. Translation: CASSFSMAGDNSPLHF.

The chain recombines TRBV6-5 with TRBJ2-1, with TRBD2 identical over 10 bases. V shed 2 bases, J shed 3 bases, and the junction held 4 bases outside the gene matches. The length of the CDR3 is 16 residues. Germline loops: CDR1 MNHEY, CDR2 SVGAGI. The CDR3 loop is CASSYPSGSGYNEQFF. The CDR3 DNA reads TGTGCCAGCAGTTACCCTAGCGGGAGCGGCTACAATGAGCAGTTCTTC.

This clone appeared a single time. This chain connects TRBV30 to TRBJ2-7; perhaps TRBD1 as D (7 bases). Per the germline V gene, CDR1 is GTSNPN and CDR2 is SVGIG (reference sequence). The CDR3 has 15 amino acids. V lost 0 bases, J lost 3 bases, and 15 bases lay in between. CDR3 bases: TGTGCCTGGAGTGTACGAAGACAGGGAGGCTACGAGCAGTACTTC. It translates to CAWSVRRQGGYEQYF.

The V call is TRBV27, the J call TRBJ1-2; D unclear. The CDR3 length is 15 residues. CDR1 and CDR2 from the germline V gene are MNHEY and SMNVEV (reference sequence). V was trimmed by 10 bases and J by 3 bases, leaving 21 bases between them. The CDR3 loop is CAIPSRVPGYYGYTF. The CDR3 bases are TGTGCCATCCCCTCTAGAGTCCCGGGGTACTATGGCTACACCTTC.